This T cell receptor beta chain was captured in a study of OX40 agonist ivuxolimab in advanced cancers. Findings of the study overall: Researchers report that CD8+ T cells had, on average, more expanded clones than CD4+. At 0.1 to 3.0 mg/kg and by week 6, CD4+ and CD8+ T cells in the blood had expanded clonally.

As for this clone: Antigen: not known.

This CDR3 spans 16 amino acids. With 7 bases removed from V and 0 bases from J, the gap between germline ends came to 16 bases. Germline CDR1 is SGHVS and CDR2 is FQNEAQ. At cycle 4 day 1, cycle 7 day 1, and baseline, blood was sampled. Sequencing was performed with immunoSEQ multiplex PCR; in TCRdb, only in-frame clones are kept and a portion is missing. The sample lists 40,000 to 65,000 clones, about 88% occurring once. This clonotype was obtained from an adult with an advanced solid tumor such as melanoma, head and neck, liver or kidney cancer. The V call is TRBV7-8, the J call TRBJ2-1; possibly TRBD1 for D (5 bases). The material was CD4+ or CD8+ T cells sorted from blood, obtained in a trial of the OX40 agonist ivuxolimab. CDR3 nucleotide sequence: TGTGCCAGCATGCTCAGGGCGGCGAGCTCCTACAATGAGCAGTTCTTC. Residues: CASMLRAASSYNEQFF. The full variable domain, in which reference TRBV7-8 and TRBJ2-1 provide the parts outside the CDR3, is GAGVSQSPRYKVAKRGQDVALRCDPISGHVSLFWYQQALGQGPEFLTYFQNEAQLDKSGLPSDRFFAERPEGSVSTLKIQRTQQEDSAVYLCASMLRAASSYNEQFFGPGTRLTVL.